One and the same sample provided the 29 T cell receptor beta chains below, sequenced in a study of CD8+ T cells in alopecia areata. After isolation, RNA underwent reverse transcription to generate cDNA as the sequencing template. Data came from immunoSEQ multiplex PCR; TCRdb stores just in-frame clones and leaves some out. The sample has approximately 150,000 clones, around 57% seen once. Sequenced sample: CD4+ T cells sorted from blood. The receptors were gathered from a human donor in good health.

This clone showed up just a few times. This chain uses TRBV29-1 with TRBJ1-2; 7 bases agree with TRBD1. Losses at the gene ends were 6 bases for V and 8 bases for J; bases not matched to a gene: 6. CDR3 length: 11 amino acids. Germline V gene sequence: CDR1 SQVTM, CDR2 ANQGSEA. CDR3 coding DNA: TGCAGCGTCGGTACAGGGGACGGCTACACCTTC. This translates into CSVGTGDGYTF.

The chain carries TRBV30 and TRBJ1-2; possibly TRBD1 for D (6 bases). With 3 bases removed from V and 14 bases from J, the gap between germline ends came to 22 bases. The CDR3 is 13 residues long. Germline V gives CDR1 GTSNPN, CDR2 SVGIG (reference sequence). The CDR3: CAWSGLGATGSTF. The CDR3 region has the DNA TGTGCCTGGAGCGGTTTGGGTGCTACAGGGAGTACCTTC.

The chain has TRBV20-1 and TRBJ2-1; no clear D gene. This CDR3 is built from 10 residues. Trimming left V 4 bases short and J 6 bases short, with 4 bases between. Germline values: CDR1 DFQATT, CDR2 SNEGSKA (reference sequence). CDR3 residues: CSATSNEQFF. CDR3 sequence (DNA): TGCAGTGCTACTAGCAATGAGCAGTTCTTC.

V is TRBV29-1 and J is TRBJ1-1; possible D gene TRBD1, 6 bases. Between the trimmed V and J ends, which lost 4 bases and 7 bases, there was a span of 10 bases. Germline loops: CDR1 SQVTM, CDR2 ANQGSEA. The CDR3 extends over 11 amino acids. The CDR3 DNA reads as TGCAGCGTTGCGGGGGGCAGTGAAGCTTTCTTT. Translated: CSVAGGSEAFF.

The chain couples TRBV19 to TRBJ1-2; D remains ambiguous. The CDR3 is 12 residues long. The V and J ends lost 4 bases and 8 bases respectively, with 11 bases between them. Germline V gives CDR1 LNHDA, CDR2 SQIVND (reference sequence). The CDR3 DNA follows: TGTGCCAGTAGTACCCGACAAGAAGGCTACACCTTC. This sequence encodes CASSTRQEGYTF.

The V gene is TRBV4-1, the J gene TRBJ2-3; 9 positions match TRBD1. Per the germline V gene, CDR1 is MGHRA and CDR2 is YSYEKL. CDR3 length: 17 amino acids. The J segment lost 1 base and the V segment lost 0 bases, leaving 5 bases of the junction unmatched. The DNA for the CDR3 is TGCGCCAGCAGCCAAGAATTCAGGACAGGGGGCACAGATACGCAGTATTTT. Translation: CASSQEFRTGGTDTQYF.

The rearrangement uses TRBV30 and TRBJ1-2, with D possibly matching TRBD1 (6 bases). Deletions cut 2 bases from V and 5 bases from J, with 18 bases between. Looked up from germline, CDR1 is GTSNPN and CDR2 is SVGIG (reference sequence). CDR3 length: 15 amino acids. CDR3 amino acids: CAWSPRGGPPYGYTF. In nucleotides, the CDR3 is TGTGCCTGGAGTCCCCGGGGGGGGCCTCCTTATGGCTACACCTTC.

This clone has just a few counts. Different DNA sequences within this sample yield the same CDR3. This chain uses TRBV5-1 with TRBJ2-5; no clear D gene. V lost 0 bases and J 5 bases, leaving 2 bases between the germline ends. Germline V CDR1 and CDR2: SGHRS, YFSETQ. This CDR3 has 11 residues. CDR3 residues: CASSLAETQYF. The CDR3 coding sequence is TGCGCCAGCAGCTTGGCGGAGACCCAGTACTTC.

The sample holds a few counts of this clone. V and J are TRBV5-1 and TRBJ1-1; 8 nucleotides align to TRBD1. This CDR3 has 16 residues. In germline, CDR1 is SGHRS, CDR2 YFSETQ. V shed 0 bases and J 0 bases; nucleotides not matched to a gene: 4. CDR3 loop: CASSLAVDRVNTEAFF. CDR3 DNA sequence: TGCGCCAGCAGCTTGGCCGTGGACAGGGTGAACACTGAAGCTTTCTTT. Using reference TRBV5-1 and TRBJ1-1 for the parts outside the CDR3, the full variable domain is KAGVTQTPRYLIKTRGQQVTLSCSPISGHRSVSWYQQTPGQGLQFLFEYFSETQRNKGNFPGRFSGRQFSNSRSEMNVSTLELGDSALYLCASSLAVDRVNTEAFFGQGTRLTVV.

This clone occurred many times. The chain combines TRBV7-9 with TRBJ1-1; the match to TRBD1 covers 10 bases. Per the germline V gene, CDR1 is SEHNR and CDR2 is FQNEAQ (reference sequence). V lost 4 bases to trimming and J lost 3 bases; unmatched junction nucleotides: 8. This CDR3 spans 16 amino acids. CDR3 region: CASSSLGTGVDTEAFF. The CDR3 DNA sequence: TGTGCCAGCAGCTCCCTCGGGACAGGGGTTGACACTGAAGCTTTCTTT.

This sequence joins TRBV29-1 and TRBJ2-3; TRBD1 matches 9 bases. V was pared by 4 bases and J by 2 bases, with 4 bases of the junction left unmatched. Germline loops: CDR1 SQVTM, CDR2 ANQGSEA. The CDR3 consists of 14 residues. The CDR3 protein is CSVVDRGFTDTQYF. CDR3 sequence (DNA): TGCAGCGTTGTCGACAGGGGGTTCACAGATACGCAGTATTTT.

Worth noting for this clone: Other nucleotide sequences from this sample produce the same CDR3. This sequence joins TRBV29-1 and TRBJ2-7; 8 positions agree with TRBD1. This CDR3 is 12 amino acids long. Per the germline V gene, CDR1 is SQVTM and CDR2 is ANQGSEA. V lost 7 bases, J lost 2 bases, and 4 bases stayed unmatched. The CDR3: CSARTGPYEQYF. The CDR3 coding sequence is TGCAGCGCGCGGACAGGGCCCTACGAGCAGTACTTC.

On this clone itself: Within the sample, other DNA sequences also encode this same CDR3. The chain is built from TRBV9 and TRBJ2-7; the match to TRBD2 covers 11 bases. The CDR3 is 14 amino acids. The germline V gene has CDR1 SGDLS and CDR2 YYNGEE. V gave up 0 bases and J gave up 6 bases; unmatched junction bases: 2. The CDR3 spells CASSVGLAGGEQYF. The CDR3 nucleotides are TGTGCCAGCAGCGTAGGTCTAGCGGGAGGCGAGCAGTACTTC.

The chain couples TRBV7-9 to TRBJ2-2, with 8 positions matching TRBD2. Germline V gene data show CDR1 as SEHNR and CDR2 as FQNEAQ (reference sequence). The CDR3 covers 17 residues. Losses at the gene ends were 1 base for V and 5 bases for J; bases not matched to a gene: 9. CDR3 nucleotides: TGTGCCAGCAGCTTAGACGGGACTAGGAAGATTACCGGGGAGCTGTTTTTT. It translates to CASSLDGTRKITGELFF.

This clone was recorded a few times. This chain joins TRBV6-1 and TRBJ2-2; 7 bases are shared with TRBD1. The ends lost 3 bases at V and 5 bases at J; junction bases unmatched: 9. The germline V gene has CDR1 MNHNS and CDR2 SASEGT. This CDR3 is 16 amino acids long. CDR3 region: CASSEQGGVRTGELFF. Here the CDR3 DNA reads TGTGCCAGCAGTGAGCAAGGGGGCGTTAGGACCGGGGAGCTGTTTTTT.

The chain joins TRBV30 to TRBJ2-5; D is uncertain. The CDR3 totals 14 residues. The V gene's germline CDR1 is GTSNPN and CDR2 SVGIG (reference sequence). Trimming removed 1 base at V and 2 bases at J, with 11 bases between. The CDR3 spells CAWSAPGLQETQYF. As DNA, the CDR3 is TGTGCCTGGAGTGCTCCCGGGTTACAAGAGACCCAGTACTTC. The variable domain in full, completed from reference TRBV30 and TRBJ2-5, reads SQTIHQWPATLVQPVGSPLSLECTVEGTSNPNLYWYRQAAGRGLQLLFYSVGIGQISSEVPQNLSASRPQDRQFILSSKKLLLSDSGFYLCAWSAPGLQETQYFGPGTRLLVL.

The chain is built from TRBV30 and TRBJ2-2, with D tentatively TRBD1 or TRBD2 (5 bases each). Germline V gives CDR1 GTSNPN, CDR2 SVGIG (reference sequence). This CDR3 is 14 amino acids long. V was clipped by 3 bases and J by 7 bases, with 15 bases between them. This CDR3 reads CAWSHQFGGGELFF. CDR3 nucleotides: TGTGCCTGGAGCCATCAGTTTGGGGGCGGGGAGCTGTTTTTT.

This clone was seen more than once but under ten times. The chain has TRBV5-1 and TRBJ2-3; D remains ambiguous. CDR1 and CDR2 from the germline V gene are SGHRS and YFSETQ. The V gene lost 3 bases and the J gene lost 5 bases, with 7 bases spanning the gap. The CDR3 sequence is 12 residues long. The CDR3 DNA reads TGCGCCAGCAGCTGGGAAGGAGATACGCAGTATTTT. Translating gives CASSWEGDTQYF.

This rearrangement joins TRBV9 to TRBJ1-3; 7 nucleotides match TRBD1. Unmatched junction bases numbered 6, after V lost 4 bases and J lost 8 bases. Germline V lookup: CDR1 SGDLS, CDR2 YYNGEE. The CDR3 extends over 13 amino acids. The CDR3 DNA follows: TGTGCCAGCAGCCCCAGACAGGGACACACCATATATTTT. Amino acids: CASSPRQGHTIYF.

This clone appeared a single time. This chain links TRBV7-9 with TRBJ1-2; D not certain. CDR3 size: 14 residues. Trimming pared 6 bases from V and 6 bases from J, leaving 17 bases between. Germline CDR1 reads SEHNR; CDR2 reads FQNEAQ (reference sequence). The CDR3 reads CASRSRTRAHGYTF. The CDR3 region has the DNA TGTGCCAGCAGATCAAGGACGCGGGCCCATGGCTACACCTTC.

CDR3 amino acids: CSVEDQGTGNTIYF. CDR3 in DNA: TGCAGCGTTGAAGATCAAGGAACTGGAAACACCATATATTTT. The chain links TRBV29-1 to TRBJ1-3; D ambiguous. Trimming took 0 bases from V and 2 from J, leaving 8 bases between them. This CDR3 is 14 amino acids long. Germline CDR1 reads SQVTM; CDR2 reads ANQGSEA.

The chain's CDR3 is CATNGQARGEQYF. The CDR3 DNA reads as TGTGCCACCAATGGACAGGCTCGGGGAGAGCAGTACTTC. The rearrangement joins TRBV6-5 to TRBJ2-7; 7 bases agree with TRBD1. J gave up 7 bases and V 10 bases, and 13 bases lay outside the gene matches. Germline V gives CDR1 MNHEY, CDR2 SVGAGI. The CDR3 has 13 amino acids.

This sequence joins TRBV29-1 and TRBJ1-1; D uncertain. Trimming removed 6 bases at V and 5 bases at J, with 22 bases between. Germline CDR1 SQVTM, CDR2 ANQGSEA. This CDR3 contains 15 residues. Written as DNA, the CDR3 is TGCAGCGTCTCTTACGAAGGCACAAAGGGAACTGAAGCTTTCTTT. Translation: CSVSYEGTKGTEAFF. Filled out from reference TRBV29-1 and TRBJ1-1, the complete variable domain reads SAVISQKPSRDICQRGTSLTIQCQVDSQVTMMFWYRQQPGQSLTLIATANQGSEATYESGFVIDKFPISRPNLTFSTLTVSNMSPEDSSIYLCSVSYEGTKGTEAFFGQGTRLTVV.

The chain combines TRBV5-1 with TRBJ2-1; TRBD2 aligns across 9 bases. V was pared by 7 bases and J by 3 bases, with 8 bases of the junction left unmatched. Looked up from germline, CDR1 is SGHRS and CDR2 is YFSETQ. CDR3 length: 15 residues. CDR3 sequence reads: CASHRLAENYNEQFF. Written as DNA, the CDR3 is TGCGCCAGCCACAGACTAGCGGAGAACTACAATGAGCAGTTCTTC.

The chain carries TRBV9 and TRBJ2-3, with a tentative D call TRBD2 (6 bases). Deletions cut 10 bases from V and 1 base from J, with 13 bases between. Germline CDR1 is SGDLS and CDR2 is YYNGEE. The CDR3 is 13 residues long. CDR3 nucleotide sequence: TGTGCCTCCGGGTTAGCGGGCACAGATACGCAGTATTTT. Translation gives CASGLAGTDTQYF.

This rearrangement joins TRBV5-6 to TRBJ2-5; 9 bases agree with TRBD2. Germline lookup yields CDR1 SGHDT and CDR2 YYEEEE. This CDR3 is built from 16 residues. Trimming removed 0 bases from V and 2 bases from J; junction bases left unmatched: 5. CDR3: CASSLALTSGQETQYF. The CDR3 DNA is TGTGCCAGCAGCTTGGCTTTGACTAGCGGACAAGAGACCCAGTACTTC.

As for this clone: Other nucleotide sequences from this sample produce the same CDR3. V and J are TRBV5-1 and TRBJ2-3, with a possible D match to TRBD1 (5 bases). Germline values: CDR1 SGHRS, CDR2 YFSETQ. The CDR3 has 15 amino acids. The V end was cut by 0 bases, the J end by 0 bases, with 8 bases between. The CDR3 spells CASSLEGRSTDTQYF. The CDR3 DNA sequence: TGCGCCAGCAGCTTGGAGGGGCGTAGCACAGATACGCAGTATTTT.

The chain uses TRBV29-1 and TRBJ2-3; the match to TRBD2 covers 8 bases. The CDR3 covers 13 residues. From germline, CDR1 is SQVTM and CDR2 ANQGSEA. Trimming cost V 7 bases and J 3 bases; bases outside gene matches: 6. CDR3 sequence (DNA): TGCAGCGCCAGAGCGGGAGCAACAGATACGCAGTATTTT. Translating gives CSARAGATDTQYF.

The table lists this clone with a few counts. V usage is TRBV7-9 and J usage is TRBJ1-4, with 7 bases identical to TRBD1. Per germline, CDR1 SEHNR and CDR2 FQNEAQ (reference sequence). The CDR3 spans 15 residues. With 3 bases clipped from V and 4 bases from J, the junction kept 5 bases outside the gene matches. In DNA form, the CDR3 reads TGTGCCAGCAGCTTTGCGACAGGGAATAATGAAAAACTGTTTTTT. It is translated as CASSFATGNNEKLFF.